A selection of T cell receptor beta chains follows, all from one sample in a study of blood T cell repertoires in COVID-19. Sequencing used immunoSEQ multiplex PCR; TCRdb keeps in-frame clones, though not all of them. The sample has more than 35,000 clones; approximately 88% are singletons. Sequencing used peripheral blood. All receptors derive from a man between 45 and 60 years old with active or convalescent COVID-19. Each CDR3 is given with its conserved first and last residue. Fields, in order: CDR3 DNA, CDR3 protein, D gene, V gene, clone size, J gene. A D gene is named only where the DNA matches it firmly. Rows may omit the clone size; those that give it use once, few, many or a size class.

TGTGCCAGCAGCCAAGATGGAACAGGCTTCTACGAGCAGTACTTC	CASSQDGTGFYEQYF	-	TRBV3-1/TRBV3-2	-	TRBJ2-7
TGTGCCAGCAGGGGGACTAGCGGGGACCGGATCTCCTACGAGCAGTACTTC	CASRGTSGDRISYEQYF	TRBD2	TRBV2	-	TRBJ2-7
TGTGCCAGCAGTGCTTACAGAACAACTAATGAAAAACTGTTTTTT	CASSAYRTTNEKLFF	-	TRBV27	-	TRBJ1-4
TGTGCCAGCAGCTCATTGGGGAGGCAGGGGGACTATGGCTACACCTTC	CASSSLGRQGDYGYTF	TRBD1	TRBV11-2	-	TRBJ1-2
TGTGCCAGCAGGAGCTACGGGGGGACAGGGGGCAACTATGGCTACACCTTC	CASRSYGGTGGNYGYTF	TRBD1	TRBV9	-	TRBJ1-2
TGTGCCAGCAGTCCACGACAGGGCGTCATCTATGGCTACACCTTC	CASSPRQGVIYGYTF	TRBD1	TRBV6-5	-	TRBJ1-2
TGTGCCTGGCCTGAGCGGGGGGGCCGGGACTGGGCCAAAAACATTCAGTACTTC	CAWPERGGRDWAKNIQYF	TRBD2	TRBV30	-	TRBJ2-4
TGTGCCAGCAGTTTGCTGACAGGGAGTTCACCCCTCCACTTT	CASSLLTGSSPLHF	TRBD1	TRBV27	-	TRBJ1-6
TGTGCCCGCACATCGTCCTCTGGAAACACCATATATTTT	CARTSSSGNTIYF	-	TRBV30	-	TRBJ1-3
TGCGCCAGCAGTCACTTCGTGAACACTGAAGCTTTCTTT	CASSHFVNTEAFF	-	TRBV5-1	-	TRBJ1-1
TGTGCCAGCAGTCTACTACTCCCAAACAGGGGGGCCTCCTACGAGCAGTACTTC	CASSLLLPNRGASYEQYF	TRBD1	TRBV27	-	TRBJ2-7
TGTGCCAGCAACACACGGACAGGGGGCATCTATGGCTACACCTTC	CASNTRTGGIYGYTF	TRBD1	TRBV13	-	TRBJ1-2
TGTGCCTGGAGTTGGGCGGGGGGTACTGAAGCTTTCTTT	CAWSWAGGTEAFF	-	TRBV30	-	TRBJ1-1
TGTGCCAGCACCCCGACAGATAGCAATCAGCCCCAGCATTTT	CASTPTDSNQPQHF	-	TRBV6-6	-	TRBJ1-5
TGTGCCAGCAGCCTTACAGATAACTATGGCTACACCTTC	CASSLTDNYGYTF	-	TRBV12-3/TRBV12-4	-	TRBJ1-2
TGTGCCAGTAGTATGGGCAGAGACAAAAACATTCAGTACTTC	CASSMGRDKNIQYF	-	TRBV19	-	TRBJ2-4
TGTGCCAGCAGCTTGGCTAGGGTAGTCGGGAGAATGAACACTGAAGCTTTCTTT	CASSLARVVGRMNTEAFF	-	TRBV5-5	-	TRBJ1-1
TGTGCCAGCAGTTCCAACCAGCGGGAGACCCAGTACTTC	CASSSNQRETQYF	-	TRBV6-6	-	TRBJ2-5
TGCGCCAGCAGCGCAGTGAATTCACCCCTCCACTTT	CASSAVNSPLHF	-	TRBV10-2	-	TRBJ1-6
TGTGCCAGCAGTCCCGACATGAACTATGGCTACACCTTC	CASSPDMNYGYTF	-	TRBV27	-	TRBJ1-2
TGTGCCAGCAGCTTGGCTCCCGGGGGGATCACAGATACGCAGTATTTT	CASSLAPGGITDTQYF	TRBD2	TRBV5-4	-	TRBJ2-3
TGCGCCAGCAGCTTGTTTGCTAGCGGGCCCGGCCCCAATGAGCAGTTCTTC	CASSLFASGPGPNEQFF	TRBD2	TRBV5-1	-	TRBJ2-1
TGCGCCAGCAGCCAAGACGGGCCGACAGGGGATAGGTCACCCCTCCACTTT	CASSQDGPTGDRSPLHF	TRBD1	TRBV4-1	-	TRBJ1-6
TGTGCCAGCAGGACAGGGGTCTCAGAGACCCAGTACTTC	CASRTGVSETQYF	TRBD1	TRBV27	-	TRBJ2-5
TGTGCCAGCAGTTACGAGACAGGGGCGCAGTACTTC	CASSYETGAQYF	TRBD1	TRBV6-6	-	TRBJ2-7
TGTGCCAGCAGTCCCCAGGGGGCAACTAATGAAAAACTGTTTTTT	CASSPQGATNEKLFF	TRBD1	TRBV28	once	TRBJ1-4
TGTGCCAGTACTCGACTGGGAGGGCTGGGAACTGGGGCCAACGTCCTGACTTTC	CASTRLGGLGTGANVLTF	TRBD2	TRBV19	-	TRBJ2-6
TGTGCCAGCTCAGATAAGACACCGGTGAACACTGAAGCTTTCTTT	CASSDKTPVNTEAFF	-	TRBV18	-	TRBJ1-1
TGTGCCACCAGCGATAAGGGAGGGGGGACAGATACGCAGTATTTT	CATSDKGGGTDTQYF	-	TRBV15	-	TRBJ2-3